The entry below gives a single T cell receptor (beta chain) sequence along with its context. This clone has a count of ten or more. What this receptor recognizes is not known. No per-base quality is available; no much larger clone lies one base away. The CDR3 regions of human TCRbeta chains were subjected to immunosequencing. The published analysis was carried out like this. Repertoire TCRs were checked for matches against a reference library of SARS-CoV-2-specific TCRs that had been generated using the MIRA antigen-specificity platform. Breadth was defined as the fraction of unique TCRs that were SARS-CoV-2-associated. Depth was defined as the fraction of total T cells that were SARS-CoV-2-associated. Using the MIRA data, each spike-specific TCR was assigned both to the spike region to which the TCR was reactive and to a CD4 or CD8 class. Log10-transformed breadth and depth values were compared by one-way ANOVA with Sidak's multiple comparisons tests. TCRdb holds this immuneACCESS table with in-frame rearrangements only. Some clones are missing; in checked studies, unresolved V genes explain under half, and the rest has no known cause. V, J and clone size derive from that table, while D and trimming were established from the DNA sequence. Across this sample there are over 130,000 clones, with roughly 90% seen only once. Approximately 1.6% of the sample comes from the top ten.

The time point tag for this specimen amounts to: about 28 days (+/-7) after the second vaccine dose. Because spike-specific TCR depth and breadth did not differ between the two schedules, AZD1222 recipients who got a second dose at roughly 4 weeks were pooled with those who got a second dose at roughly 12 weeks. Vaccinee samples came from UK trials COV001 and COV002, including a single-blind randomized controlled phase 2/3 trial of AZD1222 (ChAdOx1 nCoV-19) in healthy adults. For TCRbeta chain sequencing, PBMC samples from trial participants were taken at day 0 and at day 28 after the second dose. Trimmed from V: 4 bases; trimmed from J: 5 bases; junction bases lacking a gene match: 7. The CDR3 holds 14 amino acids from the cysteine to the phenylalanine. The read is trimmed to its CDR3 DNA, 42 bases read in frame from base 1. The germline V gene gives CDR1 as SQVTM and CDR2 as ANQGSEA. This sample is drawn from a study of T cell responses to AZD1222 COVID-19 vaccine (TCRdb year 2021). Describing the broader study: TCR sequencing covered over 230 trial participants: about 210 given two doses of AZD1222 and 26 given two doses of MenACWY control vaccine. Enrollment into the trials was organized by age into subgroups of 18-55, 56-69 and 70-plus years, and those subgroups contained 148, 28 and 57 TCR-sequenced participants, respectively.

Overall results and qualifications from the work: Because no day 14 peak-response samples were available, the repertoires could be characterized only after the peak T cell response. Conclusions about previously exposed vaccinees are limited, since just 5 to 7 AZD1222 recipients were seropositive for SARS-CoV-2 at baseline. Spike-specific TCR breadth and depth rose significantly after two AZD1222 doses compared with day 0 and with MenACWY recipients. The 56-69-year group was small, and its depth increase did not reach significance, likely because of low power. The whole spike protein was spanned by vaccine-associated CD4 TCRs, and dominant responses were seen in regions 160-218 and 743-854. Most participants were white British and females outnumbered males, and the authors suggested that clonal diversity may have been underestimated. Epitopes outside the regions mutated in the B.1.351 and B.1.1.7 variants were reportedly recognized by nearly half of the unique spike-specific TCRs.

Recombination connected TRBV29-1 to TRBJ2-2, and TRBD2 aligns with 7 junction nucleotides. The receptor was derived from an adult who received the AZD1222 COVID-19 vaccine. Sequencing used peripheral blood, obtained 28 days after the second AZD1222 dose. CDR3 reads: CSVVAGDGTGELFF. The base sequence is TGCAGCGTTGTGGCGGGAGATGGAACCGGGGAGCTGTTTTTT.